The following is a T cell receptor beta chain sequence with its context. One end of the junction varies from germline; a read error may be responsible. Time point specified: newly diagnosed GD, antithyroid drugs for less than 3 months. Scientists built the TCR library using RNA that was extracted from PBMCs. Relying on iRepertoire HTBI primers and Arm-PCR of CDR3 regions, the team built TCR beta libraries. TCRdb reprocessed the multiplex PCR reads with MiXCR, giving one entry per CDR3 protein. The table lists under 300,000 distinct CDR3 sequences, roughly a fifth of them singletons. This entry is derived from a study of regulatory T cells in long-lasting Graves disease. This sequence originates from a female donor with Graves disease. This specimen was peripheral blood mononuclear cells (PBMCs), taken at new diagnosis, from a patient treated with antithyroid drugs.

Written as DNA, the CDR3 is TGTGCCAGCAGCTTGTCATGGGGAGTGAAGGGCATTCAGTACTTC. Its protein is CASSLSWGVKGIQYF. The chain combines TRBV5-1 with TRBJ2-4; possibly TRBD2 for D (5 bases). This CDR3 is 15 amino acids long. CDR1 and CDR2 from the germline V gene are SGHRS and YFSETQ. Variable domain in full (rest from reference TRBV5-1 and TRBJ2-4): KAGVTQTPRYLIKTRGQQVTLSCSPISGHRSVSWYQQTPGQGLQFLFEYFSETQRNKGNFPGRFSGRQFSNSRSEMNVSTLELGDSALYLCASSLSWGVKGIQYFGAGTRLSVL.